Sequencing of this T cell receptor (beta chain) was carried out in a study of regulatory T cells in long-lasting Graves disease. Noted time point: newly diagnosed GD, antithyroid drugs for less than 3 months. Researchers made the TCR library from RNA that was extracted from PBMCs. EDTA tubes received about 10 milliliters of collected peripheral blood. HTBI primers from iRepertoire and Arm-PCR of CDR3 regions yielded the TCR beta libraries. TCRdb re-called the multiplex PCR reads through MiXCR, storing one row per CDR3 protein. Here the sample spans 400,000 to 550,000 distinct CDR3 sequences, 16% being singletons. This clonotype was picked up a small number of times. The junction does not match germline at one end; this may be a read error. These data were likewise used in another study, on T cells in Graves' hyperthyroidism and ophthalmopathy.

This TCR derives from a woman between 18 and 29 years old with Graves disease. Specimen: peripheral blood mononuclear cells (PBMCs), collected at new diagnosis, from a patient treated with antithyroid drugs.

The CDR3 reads CAGRGQGPNQPQHF. The DNA of the CDR3 is TGTGCCGGCAGAGGACAGGGACCAAATCAGCCCCAGCATTTT. The rearrangement links TRBV2 to TRBJ1-5; 8 nucleotides agree with TRBD1. CDR3 length: 14 amino acids. Germline CDR1 is SNHLY and CDR2 is FYNNEI.